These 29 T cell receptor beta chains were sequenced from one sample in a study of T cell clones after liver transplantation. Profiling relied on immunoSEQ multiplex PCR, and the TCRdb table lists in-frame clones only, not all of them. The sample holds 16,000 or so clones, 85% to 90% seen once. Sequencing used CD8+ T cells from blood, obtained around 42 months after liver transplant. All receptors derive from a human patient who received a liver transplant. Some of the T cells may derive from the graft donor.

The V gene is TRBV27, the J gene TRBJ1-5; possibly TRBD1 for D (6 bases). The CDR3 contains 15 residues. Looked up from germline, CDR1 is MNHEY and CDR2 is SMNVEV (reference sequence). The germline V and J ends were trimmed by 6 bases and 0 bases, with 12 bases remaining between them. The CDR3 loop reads CASRRTAYSNQPQHF. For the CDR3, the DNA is TGTGCCAGCAGGCGGACAGCCTATAGCAATCAGCCCCAGCATTTT.

CDR3 sequence (DNA): TGTGCCAGCAGTGAGGGACGATTGAACACTGAAGCTTTCTTT. Protein sequence: CASSEGRLNTEAFF. The rearrangement links TRBV2 to TRBJ1-1, with D tentatively TRBD1 (5 bases). The V end lost 3 bases, the J end lost 0 bases, and 8 bases lay between the germline ends. This CDR3 contains 14 residues. Germline V gives CDR1 SNHLY, CDR2 FYNNEI.

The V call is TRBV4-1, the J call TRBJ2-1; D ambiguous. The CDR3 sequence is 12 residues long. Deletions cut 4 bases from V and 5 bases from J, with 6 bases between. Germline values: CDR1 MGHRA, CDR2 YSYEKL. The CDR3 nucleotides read TGCGCCAGCAGCCTTTTCGACAATGAGCAGTTCTTC. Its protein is CASSLFDNEQFF.

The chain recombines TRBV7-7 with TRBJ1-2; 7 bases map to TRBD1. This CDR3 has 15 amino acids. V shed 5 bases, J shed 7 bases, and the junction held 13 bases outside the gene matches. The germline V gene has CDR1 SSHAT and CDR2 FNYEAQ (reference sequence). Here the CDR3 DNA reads TGTGCCAGCAGCCCCCTCCCTACAGGGGAGGGTGGCTACACCTTC. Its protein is CASSPLPTGEGGYTF.

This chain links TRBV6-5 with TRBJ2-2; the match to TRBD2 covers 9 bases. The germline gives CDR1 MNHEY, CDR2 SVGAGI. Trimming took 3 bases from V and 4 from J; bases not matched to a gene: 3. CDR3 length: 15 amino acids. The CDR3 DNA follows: TGTGCCAGCAGTTATCAAGCGGGAGGCACCGGGGAGCTGTTTTTT. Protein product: CASSYQAGGTGELFF.

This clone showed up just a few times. In DNA, the CDR3 is TGTGCCAGCTCACCGTCCGGGACCGAGGGTGGCATTCAGTACTTC. Amino acid sequence: CASSPSGTEGGIQYF. The chain couples TRBV18 to TRBJ2-4; the D call may be TRBD1 or TRBD2 (5 bases each). The CDR3 is made up of 15 amino acids. Germline V gene sequence: CDR1 KGHSH, CDR2 LQKENI. Deletions cut 3 bases from V and 9 bases from J, with 18 bases between.

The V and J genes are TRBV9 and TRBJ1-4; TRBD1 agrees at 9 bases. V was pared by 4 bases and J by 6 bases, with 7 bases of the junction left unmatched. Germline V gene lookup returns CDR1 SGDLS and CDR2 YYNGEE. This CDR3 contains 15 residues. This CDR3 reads CASSSWDRADEKLFF. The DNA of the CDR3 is TGTGCCAGCAGCTCCTGGGACAGGGCCGATGAAAAACTGTTTTTT.

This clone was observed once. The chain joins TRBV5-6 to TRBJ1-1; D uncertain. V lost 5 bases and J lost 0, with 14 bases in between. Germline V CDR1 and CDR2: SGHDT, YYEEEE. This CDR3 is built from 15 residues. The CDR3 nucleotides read TGTGCCAGCAGTCCCTGGGGAGTGATGAACACTGAAGCTTTCTTT. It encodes CASSPWGVMNTEAFF.

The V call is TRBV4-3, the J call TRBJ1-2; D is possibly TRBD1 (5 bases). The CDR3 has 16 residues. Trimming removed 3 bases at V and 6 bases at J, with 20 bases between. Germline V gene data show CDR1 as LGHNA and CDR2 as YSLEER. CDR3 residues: CASSHRRGAGSDGYTF. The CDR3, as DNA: TGCGCCAGCAGCCACCGACGAGGAGCAGGGTCAGATGGCTACACCTTC.

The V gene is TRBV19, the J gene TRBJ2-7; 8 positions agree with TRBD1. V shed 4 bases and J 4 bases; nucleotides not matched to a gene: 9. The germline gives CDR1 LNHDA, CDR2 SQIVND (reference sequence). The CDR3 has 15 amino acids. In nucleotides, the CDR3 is TGTGCCAGTAGTACCTTGACAGGGGTTTGGTACGAGCAGTACTTC. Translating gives CASSTLTGVWYEQYF.

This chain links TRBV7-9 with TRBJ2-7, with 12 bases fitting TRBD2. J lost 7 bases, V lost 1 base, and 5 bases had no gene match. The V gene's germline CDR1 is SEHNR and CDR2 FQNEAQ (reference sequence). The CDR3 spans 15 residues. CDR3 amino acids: CASSLGLAGVNEQYF. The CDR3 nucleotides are TGTGCCAGCAGCTTAGGACTAGCGGGAGTAAATGAGCAGTACTTC.

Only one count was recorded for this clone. The CDR3 sequence is CASSEWEGYTEAFF. DNA of the CDR3: TGCGCCAGCAGTGAGTGGGAGGGCTACACTGAAGCTTTCTTT. This chain uses TRBV10-2 with TRBJ1-1; the D is unclear. Germline CDR1 reads WSHSY; CDR2 reads SAAADI. The CDR3 sequence is 14 residues long. V dropped 1 base and J dropped 3 bases, with 9 bases sitting between them.

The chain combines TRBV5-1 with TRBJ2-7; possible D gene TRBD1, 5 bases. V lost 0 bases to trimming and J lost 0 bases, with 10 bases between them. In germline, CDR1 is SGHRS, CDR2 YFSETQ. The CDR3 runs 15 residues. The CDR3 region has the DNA TGCGCCAGCAGCTTGGCCGCAGGGCCCTCCTACGAGCAGTACTTC. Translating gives CASSLAAGPSYEQYF.

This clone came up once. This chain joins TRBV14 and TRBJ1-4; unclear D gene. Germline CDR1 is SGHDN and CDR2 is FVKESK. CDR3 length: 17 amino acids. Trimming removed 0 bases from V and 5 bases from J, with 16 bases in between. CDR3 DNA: TGTGCCAGCAGCCAAGATAGGGTCCTGGATCGCAATGAAAAACTGTTTTTT. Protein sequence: CASSQDRVLDRNEKLFF.

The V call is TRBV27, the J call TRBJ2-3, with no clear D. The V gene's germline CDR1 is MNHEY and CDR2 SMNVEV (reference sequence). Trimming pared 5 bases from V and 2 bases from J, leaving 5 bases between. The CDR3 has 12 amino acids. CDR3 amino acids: CASSPPTDTQYF. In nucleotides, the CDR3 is TGTGCCAGCAGTCCCCCCACAGATACGCAGTATTTT.

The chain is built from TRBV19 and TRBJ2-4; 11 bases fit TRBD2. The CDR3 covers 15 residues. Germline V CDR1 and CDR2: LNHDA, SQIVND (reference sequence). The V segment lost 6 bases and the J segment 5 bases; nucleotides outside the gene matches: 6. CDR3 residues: CASSLLAGEQNIQYF. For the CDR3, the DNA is TGTGCCAGTAGCTTACTAGCGGGAGAACAAAACATTCAGTACTTC.

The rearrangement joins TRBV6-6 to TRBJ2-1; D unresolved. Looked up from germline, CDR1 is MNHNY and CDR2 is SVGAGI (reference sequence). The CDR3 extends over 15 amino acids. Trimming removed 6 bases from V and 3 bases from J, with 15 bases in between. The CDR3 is CASSGTVAIYNEQFF. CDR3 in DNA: TGTGCCAGCAGCGGAACGGTAGCCATCTACAATGAGCAGTTCTTC.

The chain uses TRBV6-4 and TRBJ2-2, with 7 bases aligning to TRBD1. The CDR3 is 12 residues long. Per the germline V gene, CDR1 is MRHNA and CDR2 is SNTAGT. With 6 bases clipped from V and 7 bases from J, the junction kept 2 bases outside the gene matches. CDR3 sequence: CASRQGIGELFF. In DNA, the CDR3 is TGTGCCAGCAGACAGGGGATCGGGGAGCTGTTTTTT.

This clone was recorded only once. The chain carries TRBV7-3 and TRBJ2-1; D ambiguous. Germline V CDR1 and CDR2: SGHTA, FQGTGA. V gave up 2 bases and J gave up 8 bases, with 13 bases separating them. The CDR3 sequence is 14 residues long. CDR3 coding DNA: TGTGCCAGCAGCTTAGTGTCAGGCACCGATGAGCAGTTCTTC. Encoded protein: CASSLVSGTDEQFF.

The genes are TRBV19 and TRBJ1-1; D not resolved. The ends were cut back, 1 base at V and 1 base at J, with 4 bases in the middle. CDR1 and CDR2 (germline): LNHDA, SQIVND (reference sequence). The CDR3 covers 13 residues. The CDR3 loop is CASSIGKNTEAFF. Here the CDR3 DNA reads TGTGCCAGTAGTATAGGCAAGAACACTGAAGCTTTCTTT.

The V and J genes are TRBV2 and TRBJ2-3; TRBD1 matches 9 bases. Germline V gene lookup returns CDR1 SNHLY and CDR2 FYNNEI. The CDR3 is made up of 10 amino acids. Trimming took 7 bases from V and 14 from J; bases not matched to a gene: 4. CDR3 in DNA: TGTGCCAGCACCGGGACAGGGTGGTATTTT. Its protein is CASTGTGWYF.

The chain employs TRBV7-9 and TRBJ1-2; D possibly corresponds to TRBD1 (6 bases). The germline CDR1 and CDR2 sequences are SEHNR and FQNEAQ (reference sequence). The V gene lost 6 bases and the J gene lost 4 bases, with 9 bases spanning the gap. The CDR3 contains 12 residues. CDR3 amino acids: CASRRDIYGYTF. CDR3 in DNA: TGTGCCAGCAGACGGGACATCTATGGCTACACCTTC. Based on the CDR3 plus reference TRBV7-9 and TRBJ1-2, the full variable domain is DTGVSQNPRHKITKRGQNVTFRCDPISEHNRLYWYRQTLGQGPEFLTYFQNEAQLEKSRLLSDRFSAERPKGSFSTLEIQRTEQGDSAMYLCASRRDIYGYTFGSGTRLTVV.

CDR3: CSVEATSGEQYF. DNA for the CDR3: TGCAGCGTTGAGGCGACCTCCGGCGAGCAGTACTTC. This rearrangement joins TRBV29-1 to TRBJ2-7; D is unclear. The V end lost 3 bases, the J end lost 6 bases, and 12 bases lay between the germline ends. This CDR3 is built from 12 residues. Germline CDR1 reads SQVTM; CDR2 reads ANQGSEA.

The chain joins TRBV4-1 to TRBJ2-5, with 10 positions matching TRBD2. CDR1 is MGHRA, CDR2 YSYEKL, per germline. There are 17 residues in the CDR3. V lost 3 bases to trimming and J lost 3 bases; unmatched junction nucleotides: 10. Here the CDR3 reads CASSQRIGLAVKETQYF. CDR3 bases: TGCGCCAGCAGCCAGAGGATCGGACTAGCGGTTAAAGAGACCCAGTACTTC.

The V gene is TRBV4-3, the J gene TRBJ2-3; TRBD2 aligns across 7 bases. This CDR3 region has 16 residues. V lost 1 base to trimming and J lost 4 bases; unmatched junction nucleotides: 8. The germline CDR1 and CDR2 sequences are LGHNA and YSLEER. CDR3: CASSQGIAGGPDTQYF. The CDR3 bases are TGCGCCAGCAGCCAAGGGATAGCGGGCGGTCCAGATACGCAGTATTTT.

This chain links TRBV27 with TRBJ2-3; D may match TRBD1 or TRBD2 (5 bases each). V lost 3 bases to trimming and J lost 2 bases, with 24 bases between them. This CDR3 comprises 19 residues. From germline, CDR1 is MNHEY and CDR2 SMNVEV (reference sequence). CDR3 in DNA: TGTGCCAGCAGTTTCTCGCTCCGACTACTTCCCAGGGACACAGATACGCAGTATTTT. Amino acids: CASSFSLRLLPRDTDTQYF.

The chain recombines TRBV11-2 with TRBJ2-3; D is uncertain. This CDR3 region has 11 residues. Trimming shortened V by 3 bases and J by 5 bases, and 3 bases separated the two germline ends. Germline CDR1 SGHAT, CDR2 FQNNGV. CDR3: CASSFQDTQYF. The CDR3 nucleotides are TGTGCCAGCAGCTTCCAAGATACGCAGTATTTT.

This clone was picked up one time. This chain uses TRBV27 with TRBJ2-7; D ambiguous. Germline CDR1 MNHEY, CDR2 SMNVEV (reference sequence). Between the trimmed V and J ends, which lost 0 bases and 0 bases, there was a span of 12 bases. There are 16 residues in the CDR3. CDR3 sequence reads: CASSLSPVKSSYEQYF. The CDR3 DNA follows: TGTGCCAGCAGTTTATCTCCGGTTAAAAGCTCCTACGAGCAGTACTTC.

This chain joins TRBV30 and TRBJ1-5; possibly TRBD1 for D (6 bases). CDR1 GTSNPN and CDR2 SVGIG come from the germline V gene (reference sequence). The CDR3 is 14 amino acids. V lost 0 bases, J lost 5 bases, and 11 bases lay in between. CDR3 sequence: CAWSVGGAYQPQHF. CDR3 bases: TGTGCCTGGAGTGTTGGGGGCGCTTATCAGCCCCAGCATTTT.